Listed below are T cell receptor beta chains from one sample, sequenced in a study of control samples from healthy donors and cancer patients. Only in-frame clones appear in the TCRdb table, and some are missing; sequencing was by immunoSEQ multiplex PCR. The profile shows tens of thousands of clones, more than 70% of them singletons. The source material was PBMCs. These receptors all come from a man in his fifties or sixties with colorectal cancer. Each CDR3 is given without its conserved first and last residue. The order of the fields is V gene, CDR3 protein.

TRBV5-4	ASSLPGLAGAWSTDTQY
TRBV10-3	AISESTERLDYGYT
TRBV5-4	ASSPRDRLETQY
TRBV18	ASSTGRPDGQQF
TRBV7-2	ASSRQGNTEAF
TRBV6-5	ASSRTEKGTDTQY
TRBV9	ASSVGSGNEKLF
TRBV6-5	ASSRTGGRNEQY
TRBV4-3	ASSQDLQGPYQPQH
TRBV28	ASRRGGGTEAF
TRBV12-3/TRBV12-4	ASSWEYTQY
TRBV7-3	ASSLTTFRGETQY
TRBV28	ASSSPGQGSTDTQY
TRBV11-3	ASSLDSGRETQY
TRBV5-6	ASSLDGGQEKLF
TRBV5-1	ASSRWPRAATDTQY
TRBV5-1	ASSLGRGLNTGELF
TRBV11-2	ASSTRDTLSYEQY
TRBV5-5	ASSSGTANTEAF
TRBV5-1	ASSLGQGDEQY
TRBV7-2	ASSSVGGSNQPQH
TRBV6-5	ASRGGTEAF
TRBV4-2	ASSQEGRDGYT
TRBV7-2	ASSASYEQY
TRBV5-1	ASSLAHLTGVGGYT
TRBV7-2	ASSTLAGGAGELF
TRBV6-5	ASSLGGLQETQY
TRBV7-9	ASPRRAGTTDTQY
TRBV5-4	ASSLAGSFNYGYT
TRBV2	ASRLGWKY
TRBV3-1/TRBV3-2	ASSQDRLNTEAF
TRBV28	ASSPGQRTGELF
TRBV5-1	ASSLGRLYETQY
TRBV4-3	ASSRTSGQGTEKLF
TRBV6-2/TRBV6-3	ASSPGTSGANEQF
TRBV5-6	ASSSLVGGGVGEQY
TRBV5-1	ASSPDSSGNTIY